The 8 T cell receptor beta chains below come from one sample, sequenced in a study of ipilimumab plus nivolumab after autologous stem cell transplantation. This table comes from immunoSEQ multiplex PCR, and its TCRdb copy is limited to in-frame clones, with some not included. The sample lists over 15,000 clones, 81% occurring once. Sequencing was performed on PBMCs, taken in a trial of ipilimumab plus nivolumab as post-transplant consolidation. The receptors were sampled from a male donor with diffuse large B-cell lymphoma.

The chain joins TRBV19 to TRBJ1-5; TRBD1 might be the D (5 bases). Trimming stripped 7 bases from V and 5 bases from J, with 12 bases between. In germline, CDR1 is LNHDA, CDR2 SQIVND (reference sequence). The CDR3 consists of 13 residues. The CDR3 nucleotides read TGTGCCAGTACCGGAGGGACCCATCAGCCCCAGCATTTT. Its translation is CASTGGTHQPQHF. The whole variable domain, remainder taken from reference TRBV19 and TRBJ1-5, is DGGITQSPKYLFRKEGQNVTLSCEQNLNHDAMYWYRQDPGQGLRLIYYSQIVNDFQKGDIAEGYSVSREKKESFPLTVTSAQKNPTAFYLCASTGGTHQPQHFGDGTRLSIL.

This sequence joins TRBV19 and TRBJ1-3; D is ambiguous. V dropped 4 bases and J dropped 4 bases, with 17 bases sitting between them. CDR1 and CDR2 from the germline V gene are LNHDA and SQIVND (reference sequence). The CDR3 extends over 16 amino acids. The CDR3 is CASSTPASINGNTIYF. DNA for the CDR3: TGTGCCAGTAGTACTCCGGCCTCAATTAACGGAAACACCATATATTTT.

This clone has just a few counts. V usage is TRBV29-1 and J usage is TRBJ2-7, with 8 bases aligning to TRBD1. V was clipped by 2 bases and J by 5 bases; unmatched bases: 8. The V gene's germline CDR1 is SQVTM and CDR2 ANQGSEA. The CDR3 spans 14 residues. The CDR3 DNA reads TGCAGCGTTGAAAGTTGGACAGGGAGGCACGAGCAGTACTTC. This translates into CSVESWTGRHEQYF.

The chain is built from TRBV18 and TRBJ2-1; 7 positions match TRBD1. V was pared by 2 bases and J by 6 bases, with 19 bases of the junction left unmatched. The CDR3 has 19 residues. Germline V gene data show CDR1 as KGHSH and CDR2 as LQKENI. CDR3 bases: TGTGCCAGCTCACCAATTCGAGGGGGCGCCGGTGGGTCCCCCAATGAGCAGTTCTTC. It specifies CASSPIRGGAGGSPNEQFF.

This clone appeared a single time. The chain uses TRBV6-5 and TRBJ1-4; TRBD1 matches 8 bases. CDR1 and CDR2 from the germline V gene are MNHEY and SVGAGI. J was trimmed by 8 bases and V by 7 bases; bases with no gene match: 12. The CDR3 is made up of 15 amino acids. In nucleotides, the CDR3 is TGTGCCAGCAAACCCGACAGGGGTCGTCGGGAAAAACTGTTTTTT. Residues: CASKPDRGRREKLFF.

The chain joins TRBV5-4 to TRBJ1-4; a weak D match, TRBD1 (5 bases). The CDR3 runs to 15 residues. The V end lost 4 bases, the J end lost 3 bases, and 13 bases lay between the germline ends. From germline, CDR1 is SGHNT and CDR2 YYREEE (reference sequence). CDR3 sequence: CASSPDGGANEKLFF. CDR3 in DNA: TGTGCCAGCAGCCCCGACGGGGGGGCTAATGAAAAACTGTTTTTT. Combining the CDR3 with reference TRBV5-4 and TRBJ1-4 gives the whole variable domain ETGVTQSPTHLIKTRGQQVTLRCSSQSGHNTVSWYQQALGQGPQFIFQYYREEENGRGNFPPRFSGLQFPNYSSELNVNALELDDSALYLCASSPDGGANEKLFFGSGTQLSVL.

V usage is TRBV18 and J usage is TRBJ2-3; D gene unclear. Trimming took off 2 bases at V and 4 bases at J, with 19 bases between the two ends. CDR3 length: 17 residues. CDR1 KGHSH and CDR2 LQKENI come from the germline V gene. The CDR3 nucleotides are TGTGCCAGCTCACCAGGGTTACGGACGCGCTCCTCAGATACGCAGTATTTT. Protein: CASSPGLRTRSSDTQYF.

This clone was picked up a small number of times. The chain couples TRBV10-2 to TRBJ2-4, with a weak D call TRBD2 (6 bases). Trimming shortened V by 3 bases and J by 1 base, and 13 bases separated the two germline ends. Germline CDR1 WSHSY, CDR2 SAAADI. The CDR3 has 16 residues. DNA of the CDR3: TGCGCCAGCAGTGAAGGAGGGTATTCTGCCAAAAACATTCAGTACTTC. As protein: CASSEGGYSAKNIQYF.